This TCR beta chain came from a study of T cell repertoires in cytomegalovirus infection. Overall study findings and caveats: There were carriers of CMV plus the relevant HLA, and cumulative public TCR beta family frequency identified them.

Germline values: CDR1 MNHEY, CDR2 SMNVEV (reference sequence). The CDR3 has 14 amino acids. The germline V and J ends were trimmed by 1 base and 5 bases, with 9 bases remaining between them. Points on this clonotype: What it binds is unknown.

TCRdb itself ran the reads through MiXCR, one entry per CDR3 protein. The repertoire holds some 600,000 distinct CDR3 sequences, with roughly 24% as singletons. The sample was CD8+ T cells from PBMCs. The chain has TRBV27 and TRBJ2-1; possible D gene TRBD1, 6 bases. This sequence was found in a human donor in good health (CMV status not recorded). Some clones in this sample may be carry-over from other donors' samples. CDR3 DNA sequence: TGTGCCAGCAGTTTATACACAGGGCACAATGAGCAGTTCTTC. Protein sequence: CASSLYTGHNEQFF.